This T cell receptor (beta chain) was documented in a study of T cell responses to AZD1222 COVID-19 vaccine listed by TCRdb under 2021. Some background on the complete study: TCR sequencing was performed for over 230 trial participants, of whom about 210 were given two doses of AZD1222 and 26 were given two doses of MenACWY control vaccine. Trial participants were enrolled by age into 18-55, 56-69 and 70-plus year subgroups, with about 150, 28 and 57 TCR-sequenced participants respectively. Study-level results and caveats: Nearly half of unique spike-specific TCRs reportedly recognized epitopes outside regions mutated in the B.1.351 and B.1.1.7 variants. Because no day 14 peak-response samples were available, repertoires were characterized only after the peak T cell response. Participants were mostly white British and included more females than males, and it was suggested by the authors that clonal diversity may have been underestimated. Conclusions about previously exposed vaccinees are limited, since just six or seven AZD1222 recipients were seropositive for SARS-CoV-2 at baseline. CD4 TCRs associated with the vaccine covered the entire spike protein, and the dominant responses were in regions 160-218 and 743-854. The 56-69-year group was small, and its depth increase did not reach significance, likely because of low power. A significant rise in spike-specific TCR breadth and depth was observed after two AZD1222 doses relative to day 0 and relative to MenACWY recipients.

The CDR3 regions of human TCRbeta chains were subjected to immunosequencing. The authors processed their data as follows. Repertoire TCRs were checked for matches against a reference library of SARS-CoV-2-specific TCRs that had been generated using the MIRA antigen-specificity platform. Breadth meant the fraction of unique TCRs that were SARS-CoV-2-associated, whereas depth meant the fraction of total T cells that were SARS-CoV-2-associated. Using the MIRA data, each spike-specific TCR was mapped to the spike region that the TCR reacts to and placed in a CD4 or CD8 class. Log10-transformed breadth and depth values were compared by one-way ANOVA with Sidak's multiple comparisons tests. TCRdb carries this immuneACCESS record with in-frame sequences only. Its versions omit some clonotypes, under half of them owing to an unresolved V gene in the studies checked, with the rest unexplained. D and trimming were read from the DNA, whereas the V and J calls and clone size are those reported in that table. The sample yields 65,000 to 95,000 clones; just over 90% were counted once. The ten largest make up 6% to 8.5% of the sample.

Concerning this clone itself: Its antigen is unknown. No clone much larger than this one lies a single base away; base qualities are absent.

Interpreted using the paper, the time point label stands for: baseline before first vaccination. Interpreted using the paper, the treatment or condition label stands for: meningococcal conjugate vaccine given as trial control. Samples from vaccinated people were obtained from the UK trials COV001 and COV002, which included a single-blind randomized controlled phase 2/3 trial of AZD1222 (ChAdOx1 nCoV-19) in healthy adults. For TCRbeta chain sequencing, PBMC samples from trial participants were taken at day 0 and at day 28 after the second dose. Its CDR3 holds 15 amino acids, cysteine through phenylalanine. The CDR3 DNA has 45 bases and is translated from base 1. CDR1 LNHDA and CDR2 SQIVND are derived from the germline V gene (reference sequence). V ends up 6 bases short and J 4 bases short, with an unmatched junction base count of 6.

The sequence came from an adult in good health. Sample: peripheral blood, taken on day 0 of MenACWY control vaccination. The receptor chain draws on TRBV19 and TRBJ1-6, and TRBD1 aligns with 7 junction nucleotides. For the CDR3, the sequence is CASSLLGQYNSPLHF. The DNA sequence follows: TGTGCCAGTAGCTTACTGGGACAGTATAATTCACCCCTCCACTTT.